This T cell receptor (beta chain) was sequenced in a study of cytomegalovirus exposure and HLA in healthy donors. This CDR3 has 12 residues. Germline V CDR1 and CDR2: SGHAT, FQNNGV. J was trimmed by 4 bases and V by 5 bases; bases with no gene match: 1. Vbeta (60) and Jbeta (13) primers were used in the PCR. TCRdb's table, derived via immunoSEQ multiplex PCR, lists solely in-frame clones and lacks some. In all, the sample yields about 120,000 clones. Findings and limits, study-wide: Cytomegalovirus association was assigned to about 150 TCR beta chains.

Comment on this clone: Its specificity is unknown.

Source material: PBMCs. This clonotype was sampled from a woman aged 40 to 49 in good health and CMV-seropositive. This chain connects TRBV11-2 to TRBJ1-1, with 7 bases fitting TRBD1. DNA for the CDR3: TGTGCCAGCAGCCAGGGGGGCACTGAAGCTTTCTTT. It specifies CASSQGGTEAFF.